This T cell receptor beta chain came from a study of blood T cell repertoires in COVID-19. About the study: The study drew acute and convalescent COVID-19 samples from the United States, Italy and Spain.

The CDR3 loop spans 17 amino acids. Germline CDR1 reads MNHNS; CDR2 reads SASEGT. Trimming at V came to 4 bases and at J to 1 base, leaving 12 bases not matched to a gene. Produced via immunoSEQ multiplex PCR; TCRdb's table is partial and in-frame only. The sample gives about 370,000 clones, approximately 92% of which show up once; 0.9% to 1.1% is in the top ten. In assigning cohorts, the study relied on participant-reported clinical history. The sample was PBMCs or T cells enriched from blood (not recorded which). The TCR comes from a young man who had recovered from COVID-19. The chain uses TRBV6-1 and TRBJ2-5; TRBD1 matches at 7 bases. This CDR3 reads CASSGRSYRDSQETQYF. CDR3 bases: TGTGCCAGCAGTGGACGATCTTACCGGGACAGCCAAGAGACCCAGTACTTC.